Sequencing of this TCR beta chain was carried out in a study of CD8 T cells in Susac syndrome. Sequencing of TCR beta, carried out with a high-throughput approach, was applied to CD8+ and CD4+ T cells from the blood. TEMRA cells were FACS-enriched, while CD8+ and CD4+ T cells were negatively isolated. Regarding the study as a whole: As acknowledged by the study, its TCR sequencing and HLA analysis included a relatively small number of individuals.

With respect to this clonotype: Its target is unknown.

A quantity of about 0.5 to 1 ug RNA underwent reverse transcription using random hexamers. One entry per CDR3 protein, called by TCRdb with MiXCR from the immunoSEQ multiplex PCR reads. The sample lists about 73,000 distinct CDR3 sequences; over 85% were seen once. The germline V gene has CDR1 SEHNR and CDR2 FQNEAQ (reference sequence). With 5 bases removed from V and 6 bases from J, the gap between germline ends came to 10 bases. This CDR3 spans 12 amino acids. The sample taken for sequencing was CD8+ T cells from PBMCs. J is TRBJ1-2 and V is TRBV7-9; tentative D call: TRBD1 (5 bases). The receptor's source is a human donor with multiple sclerosis. The CDR3 here is CASSPGRDGYTF. The CDR3 nucleotides are TGTGCCAGCAGCCCCGGCAGGGATGGCTACACCTTC.